This TCR beta chain was captured by sequencing in a study of blood T cell repertoires in COVID-19. Study-wide background: The samples span acute and convalescent COVID-19 from the United States, Italy and Spain.

In germline, CDR1 is SGDLS, CDR2 YYNGEE. This CDR3 has 14 amino acids. Trimming cost V 5 bases and J 0 bases, with 8 bases left between them. In the source study's methods: It was from reference gene primer amplification that nucleated cell counts were estimated. Here immunoSEQ multiplex PCR was the method, and the copy in TCRdb shows in-frame clones only, minus some. The V and J calls and clone size were taken over from that table, and D and trimming were inferred from the DNA. The data hold around 170,000 clones, with about 80% observed a single time. Specimen: PBMCs or T cells enriched from blood (not recorded which). V usage is TRBV9 and J usage is TRBJ2-2; D perhaps matches TRBD2 (6 bases). The clonotype comes from a middle-aged man who had recovered from COVID-19. The CDR3 region has the DNA TGTGCCAGCAGGACGGGGGCGAACACCGGGGAGCTGTTTTTT. It encodes CASRTGANTGELFF.